This T cell receptor (beta chain) was retrieved from a study of shared T cell receptors in the human thymus. Sequenced by immunoSEQ multiplex PCR; TCRdb stores in-frame clones only, minus some. The repertoire includes 540,000 or so clones, around three quarters of them detected once, and about 0.012% sits in the top ten. The count of this clone is one. V shed 2 bases, J shed 7 bases, and the junction held 15 bases outside the gene matches. The CDR3 spans 19 residues. Germline CDR1 and CDR2: LGHNA and YSLEER. This sample also appeared in a second study, on human thymus T cells.

This TCR came from a boy in the first two years of life with a congenital heart defect. The gene calls are TRBV4-3 and TRBJ2-2; 11 bases agree with TRBD2. The sequenced sample consisted of thymocytes. This CDR3 is CASSQKSGLAVTGFGELFF. The CDR3 DNA follows: TGCGCCAGCAGCCAAAAATCGGGACTAGCGGTTACTGGGTTCGGGGAGCTGTTTTTT.